This TCR beta chain was sequenced for a study of control samples from healthy donors and cancer patients. The protocol was immunoSEQ multiplex PCR, while the TCRdb copy is restricted to in-frame clones and leaves out a portion. This sample carries about 21,000 clones, 84% of them seen once, and the ten largest clones take roughly 24%. V shed 5 bases and J shed 3 bases, with 13 bases lying between them. Germline CDR1 reads ENHRY; CDR2 reads SYGVKD. CDR3 length: 14 amino acids. This receptor was identified in a man in his sixties with colorectal cancer. V usage is TRBV10-3 and J usage is TRBJ1-2, with D possibly matching TRBD1 (6 bases). Sequencing input: PBMCs. The CDR3 sequence is CAISYREGDYGYTF. The CDR3 nucleotides are TGTGCCATCAGTTACAGGGAGGGGGACTATGGCTACACCTTC.